This TCR beta chain appears in the sequencing data of a study of radiotherapy plus CTLA-4 blockade in lung cancer. Whole-study results and caveats: The authors reported that early blood T cell clone dynamics, with interferon-beta, best predicted response. TCR clones of tumor origin grew in blood after radiotherapy plus ipilimumab.

This clone was seen many times. What it binds is not known. CDR3 length equals 14 residues. Data came from immunoSEQ multiplex PCR; TCRdb stores just in-frame clones and leaves some out. Here the sample spans 55,000 to 85,000 clones, about 72% being singletons. This clonotype was sampled from a human donor with non-small cell lung cancer whose response to radiotherapy plus ipilimumab could not be evaluated. Some clones in this sample may be carry-over from other donors' samples. The gene calls are TRBV21-1 and TRBJ2-7; the table's TRBD1 call for D was not verified on the DNA. TRBV21-1 is recorded as a pseudogene. Sample: peripheral blood, taken from a patient treated with radiotherapy plus ipilimumab. The CDR3 loop reads CASSKAGLTGEQYF. For the CDR3, the DNA is TGTGCCAGCAGCAAAGCTGGGCTTACCGGCGAGCAGTACTTC.